This T cell receptor (beta chain) comes out of a study of PD-1 blockade in mismatch repair-deficient tumors. Study as a whole: Patients had about a dozen mismatch repair-deficient cancer types, all previously treated and progressing.

Study-wide findings and caveats: After pembrolizumab, tumor-resident clones rose rapidly, then generally contracted before radiologic responses.

TCR sequencing covered a few patients who responded to pembrolizumab. After removal of 5 bases from V and 2 bases from J, the junction contained 5 bases not matched to a gene. There are 14 residues in the CDR3. Germline CDR1 LGHNA, CDR2 YNFKEQ. TCRdb's table, derived via immunoSEQ multiplex PCR, lists solely in-frame clones and lacks some. This sample has about 110,000 clones, with 70% to 80% found just once. Worth noting for this clone: Its target is unknown.

This TCR was sampled from an adult with mismatch repair-deficient cancer. This chain joins TRBV4-2 and TRBJ1-2; 7 bases map to TRBD1. The starting material was peripheral blood, obtained just over 59 weeks after starting pembrolizumab. The CDR3 sequence: CASSVGQPNYGYTF. The CDR3 nucleotides are TGTGCCAGCAGCGTGGGACAGCCCAACTATGGCTACACCTTC.